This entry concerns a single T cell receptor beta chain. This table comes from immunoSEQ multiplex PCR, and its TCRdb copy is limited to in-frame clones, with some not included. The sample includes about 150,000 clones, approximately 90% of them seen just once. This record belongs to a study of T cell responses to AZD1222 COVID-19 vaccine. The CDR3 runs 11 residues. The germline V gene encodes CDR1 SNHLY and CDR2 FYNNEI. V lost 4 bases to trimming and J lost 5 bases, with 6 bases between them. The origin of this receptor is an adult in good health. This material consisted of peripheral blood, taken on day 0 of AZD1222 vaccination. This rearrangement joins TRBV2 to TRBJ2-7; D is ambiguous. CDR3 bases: TGTGCCAGCAGTGTATTCGACGAGCAGTACTTC. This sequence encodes CASSVFDEQYF. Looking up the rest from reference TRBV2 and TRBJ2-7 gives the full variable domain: EPEVTQTPSHQVTQMGQEVILRCVPISNHLYFYWYRQILGQKVEFLVSFYNNEISEKSEIFDDQFSVERPDGSNFTLKIRSTKLEDSAMYFCASSVFDEQYFGPGTRLTVT.